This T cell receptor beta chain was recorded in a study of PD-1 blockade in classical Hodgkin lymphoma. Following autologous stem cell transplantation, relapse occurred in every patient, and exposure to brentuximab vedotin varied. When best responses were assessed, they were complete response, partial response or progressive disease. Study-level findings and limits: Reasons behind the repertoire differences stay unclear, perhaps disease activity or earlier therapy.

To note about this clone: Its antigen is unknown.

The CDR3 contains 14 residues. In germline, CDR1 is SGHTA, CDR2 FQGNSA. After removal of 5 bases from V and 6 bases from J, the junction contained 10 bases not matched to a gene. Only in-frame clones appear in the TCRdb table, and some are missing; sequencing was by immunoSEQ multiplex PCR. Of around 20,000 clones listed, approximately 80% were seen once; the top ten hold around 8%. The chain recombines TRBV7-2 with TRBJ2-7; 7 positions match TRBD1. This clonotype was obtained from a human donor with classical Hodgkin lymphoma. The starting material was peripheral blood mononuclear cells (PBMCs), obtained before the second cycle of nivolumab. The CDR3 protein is CASSTGQPFGEQYF. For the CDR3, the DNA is TGTGCCAGCAGCACGGGACAGCCCTTCGGCGAGCAGTACTTC.